This T cell receptor (beta chain) was recorded in a study of CD8+CD57+ T cells in acquired aplastic anemia. Profiling of TCR beta VDJ combinations and CDR3 sequences used genomic DNA as template. MiXCR was run by TCRdb on the reads, yielding one entry per CDR3 protein. Of around 50,000 distinct CDR3 sequences in the sample, around 72% were seen once. J lost 3 bases, V lost 8 bases, and 6 bases had no gene match. Looked up from germline, CDR1 is SQVTM and CDR2 is ANQGSEA. The CDR3 runs 12 residues. V is TRBV29-1 and J is TRBJ2-7; TRBD1 matches 8 bases. This TCR came from a human donor in good health, serving as a control. Sequenced sample: sorted CD4+, CD8+, or CD8+CD57+ T cells (not recorded which) from PBMCs. CDR3 loop: CSIITGGYEQYF. The CDR3 nucleotides are TGCAGCATTATTACAGGGGGCTACGAGCAGTACTTC.